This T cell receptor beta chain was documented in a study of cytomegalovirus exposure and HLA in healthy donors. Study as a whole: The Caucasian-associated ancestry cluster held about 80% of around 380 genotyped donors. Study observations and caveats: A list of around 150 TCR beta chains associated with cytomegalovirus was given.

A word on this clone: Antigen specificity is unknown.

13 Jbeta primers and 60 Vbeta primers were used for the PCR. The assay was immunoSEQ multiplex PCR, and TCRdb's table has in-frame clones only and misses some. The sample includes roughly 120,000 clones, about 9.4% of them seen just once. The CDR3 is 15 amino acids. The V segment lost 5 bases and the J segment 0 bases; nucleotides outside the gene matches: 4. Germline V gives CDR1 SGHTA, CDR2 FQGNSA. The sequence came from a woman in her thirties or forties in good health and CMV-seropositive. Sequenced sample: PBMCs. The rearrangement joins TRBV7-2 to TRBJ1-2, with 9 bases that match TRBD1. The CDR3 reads CASSVRQGANYGYTF. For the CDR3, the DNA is TGTGCCAGCAGCGTCCGACAGGGGGCTAACTATGGCTACACCTTC.